A selection of T cell receptor beta chains follows, all from one sample in a study of blood T cell repertoires in COVID-19. The protocol was immunoSEQ multiplex PCR, while the TCRdb copy is restricted to in-frame clones and leaves out a portion. The repertoire has fewer than 450,000 clones, about nine tenths of them found once; the top ten carry over 6%. Specimen: peripheral blood. These receptor sequences come from a woman aged 50 to 65 with COVID-19, enrolled during active disease. The CDR3 runs from the conserved cysteine through the conserved F or W. The order of the fields is J gene, D gene, clone size, V gene, CDR3 DNA, CDR3 protein. The D gene is left open where the match is weak. Size is stated for part of the rows, as once, few or many counts, or as a class when the clone is expanded.

>TRBJ2-2|TRBD2|-|TRBV7-2
TGTGCCAGCGCTGGGACTAGCGGGAGCGGTCGGGAGCTGTTTTTT
CASAGTSGSGRELFF
>TRBJ2-1|-|-|TRBV27
TGTGCCAGCAGTTTCCGGTCCGGGTACAATGAGCAGTTCTTC
CASSFRSGYNEQFF
>TRBJ2-7|TRBD2|-|TRBV19
TGTGCCAGTAGTATCTATTTGGTGGGTAGCGGGAGATTCTACGAGCAGTACTTC
CASSIYLVGSGRFYEQYF
>TRBJ1-4|TRBD1|-|TRBV19
TGTGCCAGCAGGGACAGCCTTAATGAAAAACTGTTTTTT
CASRDSLNEKLFF
>TRBJ2-7|TRBD1|-|TRBV12-3/TRBV12-4
TGTGCCAGCAGTGGGGACAGGGTACTCTACTTC
CASSGDRVLYF
>TRBJ2-1|-|-|TRBV5-1
TGCGCCAGCAGCTTGGCCGGGACTCCCGTTAATGAGCAGTTCTTC
CASSLAGTPVNEQFF
>TRBJ2-7|TRBD1|-|TRBV5-8
TGTGCCAGCAGCATATCGGACAGGGGAATCTACGAGCAGTACTTC
CASSISDRGIYEQYF
>TRBJ2-7|TRBD1|-|TRBV7-3
TGTGCCAGCAGCCTAACGGGACAGACCTCCTACGAGCAGTACTTC
CASSLTGQTSYEQYF
>TRBJ2-7|-|-|TRBV30
TGTGCCTGGAGTGTCCAGGGGAGAACCGCGCAGTACTTC
CAWSVQGRTAQYF
>TRBJ1-1|-|-|TRBV19
TGTGCCAGTAGTATTCGTAGAGGGAACACTGAAGCTTTCTTT
CASSIRRGNTEAFF
>TRBJ1-3|TRBD1|once|TRBV2
TGTGCCAGCAGCAAAACAGGGGGCGGAGGTTACACCATATATTTT
CASSKTGGGGYTIYF
>TRBJ2-7|TRBD1|-|TRBV10-3
TGTGCCATCAGTGAGGTAGGGACAGGGGAGTACGAGCAGTACTTC
CAISEVGTGEYEQYF
>TRBJ1-1|-|-|TRBV6-5
TGTGCCAGCAGTTACAGGGAGGGTACTGAAGCTTTCTTT
CASSYREGTEAFF
>TRBJ2-7|-|-|TRBV6-4
TGTGCCAGCATCAGATCGTCCTACGAGCAGTACTTC
CASIRSSYEQYF
>TRBJ2-2|-|few|TRBV19
TGTGCCAGTAGTATGAAGTACACCTCCACCGGGGAGCTGTTTTTT
CASSMKYTSTGELFF
>TRBJ2-2|-|-|TRBV9
TGTGCCAGCAGCCCGCGAGGGTGGAAAACAAGTGCTCCAGGGGAGCTGTTTTTT
CASSPRGWKTSAPGELFF
>TRBJ1-1|TRBD1|-|TRBV18
TGTGCCAGCTCACTCCAGGGACAGGGGGTGACTGAAGCTTTCTTT
CASSLQGQGVTEAFF
>TRBJ2-3|TRBD2|-|TRBV6-1
TGTGCCAGCAGTGAACGGTTTAGCGGGCAAACTAGCACAGATACGCAGTATTTT
CASSERFSGQTSTDTQYF
>TRBJ2-7|TRBD2|-|TRBV6-5
TGTGCCAGCAGTTCTCTGGGGACTAAAGTCTTC
CASSSLGTKVF
>TRBJ2-7|TRBD1|few|TRBV15
TGTGCCACCAGCCGCGACAGGGGGCTCGACGAGCAGTACTTC
CATSRDRGLDEQYF
>TRBJ2-5|TRBD1|-|TRBV6-5
TGTGCCAGCAGTATGCCCCAGGGGGCAGGGACCCAGTACTTC
CASSMPQGAGTQYF
>TRBJ2-3|-|-|TRBV7-9
TGTGCCAGCAGCCGGACTGGGGGGAGAGCAGATACGCAGTATTTT
CASSRTGGRADTQYF
>TRBJ2-3|TRBD2|-|TRBV5-1
TGCGCCAGCACCCGCGGGGGGGTGGTAACAGATACGCAGTATTTT
CASTRGGVVTDTQYF
>TRBJ1-4|-|few|TRBV14
TGTGCCAGCAGCCAGTACAGGGCCGTGAATGAAAAACTGTTTTTT
CASSQYRAVNEKLFF
>TRBJ2-1|TRBD1|-|TRBV5-8
TGTGCCAGCAGCATCCGGGACAGGGGCTACAATGAGCAGTTCTTC
CASSIRDRGYNEQFF
>TRBJ2-7|TRBD2|-|TRBV5-1
TGCGCCAGCAGCTTGAGTGGGTGGGCGGGGGTCTACGAGCAGTACTTC
CASSLSGWAGVYEQYF
>TRBJ2-7|TRBD1|-|TRBV11-2
TGTGCCAGCAGCTTGTTACCCGGGACAGGGGTCGGGTACGAGCAGTACTTC
CASSLLPGTGVGYEQYF
>TRBJ1-2|-|-|TRBV6-5
TGTGCCAGCAGTTCCCAGGGTCGTGGCTACACCTTC
CASSSQGRGYTF
>TRBJ2-3|-|few|TRBV7-9
TGTGCCAGCGGGACTAGCACAGATACGCAGTATTTT
CASGTSTDTQYF
>TRBJ1-5|-|-|TRBV27
TGTGCCAGCAGTTTTCTCCCCCCCAGGGTTGATAGCAATCAGCCCCAGCATTTT
CASSFLPPRVDSNQPQHF
>TRBJ2-7|-|-|TRBV5-8
TGTGCCAGCAGCTTGGCGGGACTCTCCTACGAGCAGTACTTC
CASSLAGLSYEQYF
>TRBJ2-5|-|-|TRBV2
TGTGCCAGCAGTGGAGGGCCATCAGAGACCCAGTACTTC
CASSGGPSETQYF
>TRBJ1-1|-|-|TRBV5-1
TGCGCCAGCGGGGAGGGGGGCGCGCGAACTGAAGCTTTCTTT
CASGEGGARTEAFF
>TRBJ1-2|-|-|TRBV4-2
TGTGCCAGCAGCCAAGATATTCCAGGGAATGGCTACACCTTC
CASSQDIPGNGYTF
>TRBJ2-5|TRBD2|-|TRBV30
TGTGCCTGGAGTGTAACTAGCGGGAGGGAGACCCAGTACTTC
CAWSVTSGRETQYF
>TRBJ2-5|-|once|TRBV14
TGTGCCAGCAGCCATCCTCACGGTTACCAAGAGACCCAGTACTTC
CASSHPHGYQETQYF
>TRBJ2-1|TRBD2|-|TRBV6-1
TGTGCCAGCAGTGCTTACGGGACTAGCGGGGTCTACAATGAGCAGTTCTTC
CASSAYGTSGVYNEQFF